The rows below give T cell receptor beta chains drawn from one sample of a study of shared clonotypes between healthy human individuals. Clones were sequenced by immunoSEQ multiplex PCR, and TCRdb holds only the in-frame ones, with some missing. The table lists 1.4 million or so clones, around 98.5% of them singletons. Specimen: naive CD4+ T cells sorted from blood. These receptors all come from a man aged 25-45 years in good health. The CDR3 runs from the conserved cysteine through the conserved F or W. D genes are given only for firm matches. For some rows the clone size is stated as once, few or many, or as a class when expanded; others skip it.

TGTGCCAGCAGCAAAGCAGACAGGGGGCTGACCGAGCAGTACTTC | CASSKADRGLTEQYF | . | TRBV21-1 | . | TRBJ2-7 | 15
TGTGCCACCAGCAGAGCCCCAGGGGGCAATCAGCCCCAGCATTTT | CATSRAPGGNQPQHF | . | TRBV15 | . | TRBJ1-5 | 15
TGTGCCAGCAGCTTAACAGGGCCCTCCTACGAGCAGTACTTC | CASSLTGPSYEQYF | . | TRBV5-6 | . | TRBJ2-7 | 14
TGTGCCATCAGCAACTGGACAGGGGGCCGGCCCCAGCATTTT | CAISNWTGGRPQHF | . | TRBV10-3 | TRBD1 | TRBJ1-5 | 14
TGTGCCAGCAGCTTGCCCCTAGAGACCCAGTACTTC | CASSLPLETQYF | . | TRBV7-9 | . | TRBJ2-5 | 12
TGTGCCAGTAGTACCAGCGGGAGCTCCTACAATGAGCAGTTCTTC | CASSTSGSSYNEQFF | . | TRBV19 | TRBD2 | TRBJ2-1 | 15
TGTGCCAGCAGCCCCAATTGGGATACGCAGTATTTT | CASSPNWDTQYF | . | TRBV7-9 | . | TRBJ2-3 | 12
TGTGCCACCAGCAGAGGGTTATTCTATGGCTACACCTTC | CATSRGLFYGYTF | . | TRBV15 | . | TRBJ1-2 | 13
TGTGCCAGTAGTACCCACCTTTTGGGGGCAGGGTCTGAAGCTTTCTTT | CASSTHLLGAGSEAFF | . | TRBV19 | . | TRBJ1-1 | 16
TGTGCCAGCAGTTTCCAAGGACAGTATGGCTACACCTTC | CASSFQGQYGYTF | . | TRBV27 | . | TRBJ1-2 | 13
TGTGCCAGTAGCCGGGACAGCTCTGGAAACACCATATATTTT | CASSRDSSGNTIYF | . | TRBV19 | TRBD1 | TRBJ1-3 | 14
TGCGCCAGCAGCTTTCAGTATGAGCAGTTCTTC | CASSFQYEQFF | . | TRBV5-1 | . | TRBJ2-1 | 11
TGTGCCAGCTCCCGGACAGTCAATAGCAATCAGCCCCAGCATTTT | CASSRTVNSNQPQHF | once | TRBV18 | . | TRBJ1-5 | 15
TGTGCCATCAGTGAGCAGATCAGGGGGAATCAGCCCCAGCATTTT | CAISEQIRGNQPQHF | . | TRBV10-3 | TRBD1 | TRBJ1-5 | 15
TGTGCCAGTAGACGGCAGGGGGATCAGCCCCAGCATTTT | CASRRQGDQPQHF | . | TRBV19 | TRBD1 | TRBJ1-5 | 13
TGTGCCAGCAGTTCCTTGATTACCGGGACCATCGGCAAGGTCTACGAGCAGTACTTC | CASSSLITGTIGKVYEQYF | . | TRBV28 | . | TRBJ2-7 | 19
TGTGCCAGCAGCTTAGAACTCCTTGGGACTAGAAAGTTCTTC | CASSLELLGTRKFF | . | TRBV7-8 | TRBD2 | TRBJ2-1 | 14
TGTGCCAGCGTCGCCGGGAGAGCCTCCTACAATGAGCAGTTCTTC | CASVAGRASYNEQFF | . | TRBV27 | . | TRBJ2-1 | 15
TGTGCCAGCAGCTTGGAGAGGGGGTGGACTGAAGCTTTCTTT | CASSLERGWTEAFF | . | TRBV5-6 | . | TRBJ1-1 | 14
TGTGCCAGCAGTAGCGTAGCGGGAGGGCTGAGGTACGAGCAGTACTTC | CASSSVAGGLRYEQYF | . | TRBV28 | TRBD2 | TRBJ2-7 | 16
TGCGCCAGCAGTGAGCGACAGTCCTACGAGCAGTACTTC | CASSERQSYEQYF | once | TRBV10-2 | . | TRBJ2-7 | 13
TGCAGCGTTGTACGGTTTTCAGATACGCAGTATTTT | CSVVRFSDTQYF | . | TRBV29-1 | . | TRBJ2-3 | 12
TGTGCCAGCAGCTTGGGGGGGGTTAGTGGCTCAAAAGAGACCCAGTACTTC | CASSLGGVSGSKETQYF | . | TRBV5-4 | . | TRBJ2-5 | 17
TGTGCCAGCAACCCGCTCCGGAGCCCCACCTACGAGCAGTACTTC | CASNPLRSPTYEQYF | . | TRBV7-9 | . | TRBJ2-7 | 15
TGCAGCGTTGTAGCTAGCGGGAGCCCGAACACCGGGGAGCTGTTTTTT | CSVVASGSPNTGELFF | once | TRBV29-1 | TRBD2 | TRBJ2-2 | 16
TGTGCCAGCTCACCACCGTCGCTAGCTGTAGTGTCAGATACGCAGTATTTT | CASSPPSLAVVSDTQYF | . | TRBV18 | . | TRBJ2-3 | 17
TGTGCCAGCAGCAACGATTGGACTAGCGGGGCCCGATACGAGCAGTACTTC | CASSNDWTSGARYEQYF | . | TRBV21-1 | . | TRBJ2-7 | 17
TGTGCCAGCAGCTTACCTGACAATGAGCAGTTCTTC | CASSLPDNEQFF | once | TRBV5-4 | . | TRBJ2-1 | 12
TGTGCCAGCAGCGTAGGTAATATGAACACTGAAGCTTTCTTT | CASSVGNMNTEAFF | . | TRBV9 | . | TRBJ1-1 | 14
TGTGCCAGCAGCTTTACCGGGACGCCGAACACCGGGGAGCTGTTTTTT | CASSFTGTPNTGELFF | . | TRBV7-2 | . | TRBJ2-2 | 16
TGTGCCAGCTCAGCCAGGAACACCGGGGAGCTGTTTTTT | CASSARNTGELFF | . | TRBV18 | . | TRBJ2-2 | 13
TGCAGCGTCAGTCCTCCGGGACTAGTGAGCACAGATACGCAGTATTTT | CSVSPPGLVSTDTQYF | . | TRBV29-1 | TRBD2 | TRBJ2-3 | 16
TGCGCCAGCAGCTTGGGGGGCAGCACCGGGGAGCTGTTTTTT | CASSLGGSTGELFF | . | TRBV5-1 | . | TRBJ2-2 | 14
TGTGCCAGCAGCCCGGGACTAGCGGGAGGAGAGACCCAGTACTTC | CASSPGLAGGETQYF | . | TRBV5-5 | TRBD2 | TRBJ2-5 | 15
TGTGCCAGCAGCTTTACAGGGATCACAGATACGCAGTATTTT | CASSFTGITDTQYF | . | TRBV5-4 | . | TRBJ2-3 | 14
TGTGCCAGCAGTTACCGGTCGGCAGTGAGGGACACCATATATTTT | CASSYRSAVRDTIYF | . | TRBV6-6 | . | TRBJ1-3 | 15
TGTGCCAGCTCACCTTCCGGGACAGGTCCACGCTCTGGAAACACCATATATTTT | CASSPSGTGPRSGNTIYF | . | TRBV18 | TRBD1 | TRBJ1-3 | 18
TGTGCCAGCTCACCCGGACAGAAAATCATGAACACTGAAGCTTTCTTT | CASSPGQKIMNTEAFF | . | TRBV18 | . | TRBJ1-1 | 16
TGCGCCAGCAGCTCCGGACGTGACCCCTACGAGCAGTACTTC | CASSSGRDPYEQYF | . | TRBV5-1 | . | TRBJ2-7 | 14
TGTGCCAGTAGTATCCGGGACCAGAATCAGCCCCAGCATTTT | CASSIRDQNQPQHF | . | TRBV19 | . | TRBJ1-5 | 14
TGTGCCAGCAGCCTTGGGACCCATAACACCGGAAACACCATATATTTT | CASSLGTHNTGNTIYF | once | TRBV7-6 | . | TRBJ1-3 | 16
TGTGCCAGCAGTTTGAGAGATTCCGCGGGGAAGGAGACCCAGTACTTC | CASSLRDSAGKETQYF | once | TRBV27 | . | TRBJ2-5 | 16
TGTGCCAGCAGGGGAACAGGGGCCCCCACAGATACGCAGTATTTT | CASRGTGAPTDTQYF | . | TRBV6-4 | TRBD1 | TRBJ2-3 | 15
TGTGCCAGCAGTGTACCGGGACACCGAGACTATGGCTACACCTTC | CASSVPGHRDYGYTF | . | TRBV28 | . | TRBJ1-2 | 15
TGCAGCCTGATGACGGGGGTGGAGACCCAGTACTTC | CSLMTGVETQYF | . | TRBV29-1 | . | TRBJ2-5 | 12
TGTGCCAGCTCACCACCTGGGGAGACCCAGTACTTC | CASSPPGETQYF | . | TRBV18 | . | TRBJ2-5 | 12
TGCAGCATGAGGGACAGGGCGAACACTGAAGCTTTCTTT | CSMRDRANTEAFF | . | TRBV29-1 | TRBD1 | TRBJ1-1 | 13
TGCAGCGTTGTGGACAGGGGGACTTCCTACGAGCAGTACTTC | CSVVDRGTSYEQYF | . | TRBV29-1 | TRBD1 | TRBJ2-7 | 14
TGCGCCAGCAGCCAAAGGACGGGCCCCTACGAGCAGTACTTC | CASSQRTGPYEQYF | once | TRBV4-3 | . | TRBJ2-7 | 14
TGTGCCAGCAGCTGGGGGGGGACTAGCGGGAGTGTGGCCGAGCAGTACTTC | CASSWGGTSGSVAEQYF | . | TRBV5-4 | TRBD2 | TRBJ2-7 | 17
TGCAGTGCTGGGACCTACGAGCAGTACTTC | CSAGTYEQYF | . | TRBV20-1 | . | TRBJ2-7 | 10